This TCR beta chain originates from a study of neurological immune-mediated disorders. Notes on the study in general: Private repertoires in all groups were suggested, as expanded clones shared no CDR3 amino acid sequences across subjects. The greatest TCR clonal expansion occurred in HTLV-1-associated myelopathy and the least in multiple sclerosis, which fell below healthy controls.

This clonotype has ten or more counts. Its cognate antigen is unknown. Germline CDR1 is DFQATT and CDR2 is SNEGSKA (reference sequence). The CDR3 has 14 residues. Trimming took off 5 bases at V and 7 bases at J, with 17 bases between the two ends. The authors made cDNA by 5'RACE with 10-nucleotide random UMIs. Over 170 million TCR-beta sequences (from 15-18 subjects) were yielded by each sequencing run. TCRdb recomputed calls from the 5' RACE reads with MiXCR, one row per CDR3 protein. The table has approximately 65,000 distinct CDR3 sequences, over 4% seen once; the top ten hold approximately 5.6%. This clonotype originated in a human donor with multiple sclerosis. The donor label of this sample is uncertain. The sequenced material came from PBMCs. The chain combines TRBV20-1 with TRBJ1-4, with D possibly TRBD1 on 5 matching bases. The chain's CDR3 is CSAPNAGVTEKLFF. As DNA, the CDR3 is TGCAGTGCTCCAAACGCGGGGGTGACTGAAAAACTGTTTTTT.